This entry features one T cell receptor (beta chain) sequence. Using immunoSEQ multiplex PCR, the repertoire was profiled, and TCRdb retains in-frame clones only, with some absent. In the table there are 150,000 or so clones, about 86% of which are singletons. The data derive from a study of control samples from healthy donors and cancer patients. CDR1 SGHNT and CDR2 YYREEE come from the germline V gene (reference sequence). Trimming took off 0 bases at V and 2 bases at J, with 10 bases between the two ends. The CDR3 is 15 amino acids. This receptor was taken from a young woman in good health. The V and J genes are TRBV5-4 and TRBJ2-3; D uncertain. Sample: blood. The CDR3 spells CASSLGPKPTDTQYF. In DNA form, the CDR3 reads TGTGCCAGCAGCTTGGGTCCAAAACCCACAGATACGCAGTATTTT. Variable domain in full (rest from reference TRBV5-4 and TRBJ2-3): ETGVTQSPTHLIKTRGQQVTLRCSSQSGHNTVSWYQQALGQGPQFIFQYYREEENGRGNFPPRFSGLQFPNYSSELNVNALELDDSALYLCASSLGPKPTDTQYFGPGTRLTVL.